A selection of T cell receptor beta chains follows, all from one sample in a study of shared clonotypes between healthy human individuals. Sequencing used immunoSEQ multiplex PCR; TCRdb keeps in-frame clones, though not all of them. This table has 1.5 million to 2.5 million clones, approximately 94% appearing once. The sample comprised naive CD8+ T cells sorted from blood. The receptors were gathered from a man younger than 30 in good health. CDR3s include the opening cysteine and the closing phenylalanine or tryptophan. Fields, in order: J gene, V gene, D gene, CDR3 length, clone size, CDR3 DNA, CDR3 protein. The D gene is left open where the match is weak. Rows give clone size only sometimes, using once, few, many, or a class for an expanded clone.

TRBJ2-6 | TRBV7-8 | - | 17 | - | TGTGCCAGCAGCAGATCCGGGGCCGAGCCTGGGGCCAACGTCCTGACTTTC | CASSRSGAEPGANVLTF
TRBJ1-4 | TRBV28 | - | 15 | - | TGTGCCAGCAGTACGAGACAGAGACTTAATGAAAAACTGTTTTTT | CASSTRQRLNEKLFF
TRBJ2-1 | TRBV19 | TRBD2 | 16 | - | TGTGCCAGTACCACCGGGACTAGCCCTTTCTACAATGAGCAGTTCTTC | CASTTGTSPFYNEQFF
TRBJ2-3 | TRBV6-5 | - | 15 | - | TGTGCCAGCAGTTACTCGGCAGGGGTCCCAGATACGCAGTATTTT | CASSYSAGVPDTQYF
TRBJ1-1 | TRBV2 | TRBD1 | 19 | - | TGTGCCAGCACCCGGGACAGGGAGTCCCACTCGCCCCGTCCCACTGAAGCTTTCTTT | CASTRDRESHSPRPTEAFF
TRBJ1-1 | TRBV9 | - | 14 | - | TGTGCCAGCAGCGTTCTGGCACAGGACACTGAAGCTTTCTTT | CASSVLAQDTEAFF
TRBJ2-1 | TRBV27 | - | 14 | - | TGTGCCAGCAGTTTCACGGGGTCATACAATGAGCAGTTCTTC | CASSFTGSYNEQFF
TRBJ2-7 | TRBV28 | - | 15 | once | TGTGCCAGCAGTTTTCTTCCAGGAGGACCCTACGAGCAGTACTTC | CASSFLPGGPYEQYF
TRBJ2-7 | TRBV4-3 | - | 15 | - | TGCGCCAGCAGCCAAGACTACCCTACGGACTACGAGCAGTACTTC | CASSQDYPTDYEQYF
TRBJ1-4 | TRBV4-1 | - | 16 | once | TGCGCCAGCAGCCTTCGCCCGGGGGCATCTAATGAAAAACTGTTTTTT | CASSLRPGASNEKLFF
TRBJ1-1 | TRBV4-3 | TRBD1 | 18 | - | TGCGCCAGCAGCCAAAAACAGGGGGCTGGGAGTATGAACACTGAAGCTTTCTTT | CASSQKQGAGSMNTEAFF
TRBJ2-7 | TRBV29-1 | - | 10 | - | TGCAGCGCCATGGCCCACGAGCAGTACTTC | CSAMAHEQYF
TRBJ1-4 | TRBV6-5 | TRBD1 | 15 | - | TGTGCCAGCAGTTTATCGACAGGGGGCCATGAAAAACTGTTTTTT | CASSLSTGGHEKLFF
TRBJ2-7 | TRBV5-6 | TRBD2 | 16 | - | TGTGCCAGCAGCCTTACGGGACTAGCGGGAGCCCACGAGCAGTACTTC | CASSLTGLAGAHEQYF
TRBJ2-3 | TRBV9 | TRBD1 | 14 | - | TGTGCCAGCAGCGTGGGGGGACAGGGAGATACGCAGTATTTT | CASSVGGQGDTQYF
TRBJ2-7 | TRBV7-9 | TRBD2 | 13 | - | TGTGCCAGCAGCCCGAGACTAGCTTACGAGCAGTACTTC | CASSPRLAYEQYF
TRBJ2-3 | TRBV9 | TRBD2 | 15 | - | TGTGCCAGCAGCTTGGCGGAGCGGGGAGCAGATACGCAGTATTTT | CASSLAERGADTQYF
TRBJ1-2 | TRBV11-2 | - | 12 | once | TGTGCCAGCAGCTTAGAGGACCTGGGCTGCACCTTC | CASSLEDLGCTF
TRBJ1-2 | TRBV5-1 | TRBD1 | 14 | - | TGCGCCAGCAGCTTTTCAGGGGGCACGAATGGCTACACCTTC | CASSFSGGTNGYTF
TRBJ1-5 | TRBV19 | - | 15 | - | TGTGCCAGTAGTTTCGGACAGCTACCAAATCAGCCCCAGCATTTT | CASSFGQLPNQPQHF
TRBJ1-2 | TRBV29-1 | - | 13 | - | TGCAGCGTTATCCGGGGGGCCGACTATGGCTACACCTTC | CSVIRGADYGYTF
TRBJ2-7 | TRBV2 | - | 15 | - | TGTGCCAGCAGTGAATCTGGGTTTTCTGGGGACGAGCAGTACTTC | CASSESGFSGDEQYF
TRBJ1-3 | TRBV6-1 | TRBD1 | 15 | - | TGTGCCAGCAGTGAACTAGGGACAGGGGCAAACACCATATATTTT | CASSELGTGANTIYF
TRBJ1-2 | TRBV20-1 | - | 11 | - | TGCAGTGCTAGAGATCGAAGAGGCTACACCTTC | CSARDRRGYTF
TRBJ2-7 | TRBV7-2 | TRBD2 | 13 | once | TGTGCCAGCAGTTACGGACTAGCTTACGAGCAGTACTTC | CASSYGLAYEQYF
TRBJ1-1 | TRBV4-1 | TRBD1 | 15 | - | TGCGCCAGCAGTTATCCGGGACAGGCAGGCACTGAAGCTTTCTTT | CASSYPGQAGTEAFF
TRBJ1-2 | TRBV10-3 | - | 15 | - | TGTGCCATCAGTCTGAGGGGTAGTGAGAACTATGGCTACACCTTC | CAISLRGSENYGYTF
TRBJ2-1 | TRBV19 | TRBD2 | 15 | - | TGTGCCAGTAGTATAGCGGCGGGAGGGTACAATGAGCAGTTCTTC | CASSIAAGGYNEQFF
TRBJ1-1 | TRBV27 | - | 13 | once | TGTGCCAGCAGTTTTGGGTTAAGGGCTGAAGCTTTCTTT | CASSFGLRAEAFF
TRBJ2-1 | TRBV13 | TRBD1 | 14 | - | TGTGCCAGCAGCCCCCGGGACAGGGGTTATGAGCAGTTCTTC | CASSPRDRGYEQFF
TRBJ2-4 | TRBV7-2 | - | 16 | - | TGTGCCAGCAGCACCCTAGGAGAGGCAGTAGGAAACATTCAGTACTTC | CASSTLGEAVGNIQYF
TRBJ1-2 | TRBV18 | - | 16 | - | TGTGCCAGCTCACCACCGGGACCTTGGAGGAACTATGGCTACACCTTC | CASSPPGPWRNYGYTF
TRBJ2-7 | TRBV30 | - | 13 | - | TGTGCCTGGAGTGGAGTCAGCTCCTACGAGCAGTACTTC | CAWSGVSSYEQYF
TRBJ2-1 | TRBV4-1 | - | 14 | once | TGCGCCAGCAGCCCAGGGACGCATAACAATGAGCAGTTCTTC | CASSPGTHNNEQFF
TRBJ2-1 | TRBV7-8 | - | 12 | - | TGTGCCAGCAGCTTCCCGGGGGAGGAGCAGTTCTTC | CASSFPGEEQFF
TRBJ1-1 | TRBV7-9 | TRBD1 | 12 | - | TGTGCCAGCGGCGGGACAGCCACTGAAGCTTTCTTT | CASGGTATEAFF
TRBJ1-5 | TRBV11-2 | - | 13 | - | TGTGCCAGCAGCTTAGAACCGTTGGGGCCCCAGCATTTT | CASSLEPLGPQHF
TRBJ2-7 | TRBV19 | - | 14 | - | TGTGCCAGTAGTATACGAGGTCAGTTGGACGAGCAGTACTTC | CASSIRGQLDEQYF
TRBJ1-2 | TRBV2 | - | 12 | - | TGTGCCAGCGTCGAGGGAGGGTTTGGCTACACCTTC | CASVEGGFGYTF
TRBJ2-5 | TRBV5-8 | - | 13 | - | TGTGCCAGCAGTGACGTGTACCAAGAGACCCAGTACTTC | CASSDVYQETQYF
TRBJ2-7 | TRBV25-1 | TRBD1 | 14 | once | TGTGCCAGCAGGCATAGGACAGGGGGCAGCGAGCAGTACTTC | CASRHRTGGSEQYF
TRBJ1-2 | TRBV19 | - | 15 | - | TGTGCCACAGCGTCGGGAGTTGAAGGCGGCTATGGCTACACCTTC | CATASGVEGGYGYTF
TRBJ1-2 | TRBV29-1 | - | 14 | - | TGCAGCGTCCTTGGGGGGGGCAGGAGCTATGGCTACACCTTC | CSVLGGGRSYGYTF
TRBJ2-3 | TRBV6-5 | TRBD2 | 15 | once | TGTGCCAGCAGCCTAGCGGGAGAAGGGACAGATACGCAGTATTTT | CASSLAGEGTDTQYF
TRBJ2-3 | TRBV6-1 | TRBD2 | 14 | - | TGTGCCAGCGGTGGACTAGCGGGGCTAGATACGCAGTATTTT | CASGGLAGLDTQYF
TRBJ1-1 | TRBV5-6 | - | 13 | - | TGTGCCAGCAGCTTTTGGGGAGGTACTGAAGCTTTCTTT | CASSFWGGTEAFF